The present T cell receptor beta chain was sequenced within a study of Graves' ophthalmopathy and Graves' hyperthyroidism (dated by TCRdb to 2017 to 2018). For the wider study: Peripheral blood was collected before any treatment was given, at the time of initial diagnosis. The study used signatures of the TCR beta repertoire to tell Graves' ophthalmopathy apart from Graves' hyperthyroidism and to predict which patients would progress to ophthalmopathy. In total, 135 blood samples were TCR-sequenced: fewer than 50 ophthalmopathy, under 80 hyperthyroidism and around 17 hyperthyroidism-to-ophthalmopathy patients. To explore V-J signatures distinguishing ophthalmopathy from hyperthyroidism, a discovery set of 100 patients (more than 40 ophthalmopathy, some 55 stable hyperthyroidism) was enrolled. For independent validation, a separate cohort was made up of 18 hyperthyroidism patients plus 17 patients who later progressed from hyperthyroidism to ophthalmopathy. In roughly 6 hyperthyroidism patients, T-cell repertoires of thyroid tissue and blood were compared. Once sampling was done, hyperthyroidism patients were given methimazole at a starting dose of 30 mg daily, while ophthalmopathy patients were given high-dose intravenous methylprednisolone. The 95 to 100 discovery patients were randomly divided into training and test sets at a 7:3 ratio. Overall study results and their limits: The 13-signature model separated ophthalmopathy from stable hyperthyroidism with approximately 88% sensitivity and around 84% specificity in cross-validation, and 80%/75% in the test set. Most expanded thyroid clonotypes with frequency above 0.001 were also detected in blood, suggesting blood repertoires may reflect the thyroid immune response. In validation, the model predicted ophthalmopathy progression with about 70% sensitivity and about 77% specificity; approximately 12 predicted patients were CT-confirmed with GO in a median of approximately six months. Sample size was not statistically predetermined, and group allocation was not concealed from the investigators.

In its sample, this clonotype was seen many times. The specificity of this receptor is unknown. It has no much larger one-base neighbor in the sample; base qualities were not kept. CDR1 is given as SGHRS and CDR2 as YFSETQ, both from the germline V gene. Clipping removes 5 bases from V and 4 bases from J, with 10 as the unmatched junction base count. The CDR3 contains 15 residues, cysteine and phenylalanine counted. The CDR3 DNA has 45 bases and is translated from base 1. For repertoire sequencing, the TCR beta CDR3 regions were amplified from RNA transcripts. The first round was an RT-PCR using HTBI primers with the Qiagen OneStep RT-PCR kit, and this first round was followed by a second-round multiplex PCR, then size selection and purification. The libraries underwent paired-end sequencing with 100 bp reads on an Illumina HiSeq2000. The study's own analysis went as follows. SOAPnuke was used to process the reads, removing any read that contained adapters or uncalled bases, had a mean Phred below 15, or lacked an exact match to the constant primer or identifier. COPE v1.2.5 was used to merge high-quality paired reads. Each unique nucleotide sequence was defined as a clonotype, and clonotypes were aligned to IMGT TRB V, D and J references with MiTCR v1.1. Analysis was restricted to V-J combinations with a frequency above 0.0001, which covered 98% to 99.2% of repertoires. A TCR clonal expansion and chaos score per V-J combination was defined as the ratio of F50 clonal expansion to chaos observed in the TCRdist matrix. Welch's t-statistics and random forest were used to reduce features to about a dozen V-J combinations, which were fed into a naive Bayes classifier. The Morisita-Horn index was used to measure how similar the thyroid and blood repertoires were. TCRdb reran the public reads through fastp at Q25 and MiXCR, keeping productive beta chains. Here each entry gathers all rows of one CDR3 protein and keeps the most common genes and DNA. The V and J calls follow TCRdb's processing rather than the paper's. Within this sample are approximately 500,000 distinct CDR3 sequences, with 14% of them counted one time only. The ten largest make up over 8% of the sample.

The ophthalmopathy patients had moderately to severely active disease, with a Clinical Activity Score of 3 or higher, a NOSPECS grade of 4 or higher, and a disease duration of less than 3 months. Patients were excluded if they had other autoimmune diseases, uncontrolled infections, pregnancy or lactation. Diagnosis relied on clinical symptoms, serum thyroxine, TRAb, thyroid ultrasound and orbital computed tomography. Using Ficoll-Paque density gradient centrifugation, PBMCs were isolated from about 9.4 ml of fresh peripheral blood. Total RNA was extracted with Trizol reagent and quality-checked on an Agilent 2100 Bioanalyzer.

The TCR comes from a woman aged 25-40 years with Graves' ophthalmopathy. Donor details come from another sample of the same person, matched by shared clones. This chain is built from TRBV5-1 and TRBJ2-7; TRBD2 matches 9 bases in the middle. Sequencing input: blood. CDR3 loop: CASRGLAGFGYEQYF. The sequenced DNA: TGCGCCAGCAGAGGGCTAGCGGGATTCGGGTACGAGCAGTACTTC.